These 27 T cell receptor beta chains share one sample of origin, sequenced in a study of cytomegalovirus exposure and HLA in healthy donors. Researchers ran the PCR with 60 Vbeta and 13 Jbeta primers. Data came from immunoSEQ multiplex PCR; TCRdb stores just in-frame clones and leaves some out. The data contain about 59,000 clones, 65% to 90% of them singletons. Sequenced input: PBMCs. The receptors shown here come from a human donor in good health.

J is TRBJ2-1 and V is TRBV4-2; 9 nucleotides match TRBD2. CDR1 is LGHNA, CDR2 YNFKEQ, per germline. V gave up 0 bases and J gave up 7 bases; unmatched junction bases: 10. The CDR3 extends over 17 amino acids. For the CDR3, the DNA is TGTGCCAGCAGCCAAGATAAAGGCGGGAGGGCCTTGAATGAGCAGTTCTTC. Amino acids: CASSQDKGGRALNEQFF.

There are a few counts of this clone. CDR3 DNA sequence: TGTGCCTGGACCGGACAGGGGCGCTCACCCCTCCACTTT. Protein product: CAWTGQGRSPLHF. This chain links TRBV30 with TRBJ1-6, with 9 nucleotides matching TRBD1. CDR3 length: 13 residues. Trimming took 4 bases from V and 10 from J; bases not matched to a gene: 5. Germline-derived CDR1 and CDR2 are GTSNPN and SVGIG (reference sequence).

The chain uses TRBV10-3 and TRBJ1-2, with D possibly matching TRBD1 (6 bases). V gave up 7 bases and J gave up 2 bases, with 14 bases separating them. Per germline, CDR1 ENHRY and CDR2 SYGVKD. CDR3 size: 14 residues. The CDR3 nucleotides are TGTGCCATCACTATGGAGAGGGGGAACTATGGCTACACCTTC. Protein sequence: CAITMERGNYGYTF.

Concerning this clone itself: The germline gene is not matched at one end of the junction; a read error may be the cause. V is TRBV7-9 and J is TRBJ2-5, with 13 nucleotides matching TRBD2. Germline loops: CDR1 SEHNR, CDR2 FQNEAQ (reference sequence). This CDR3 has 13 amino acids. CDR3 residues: CSSSPGLAGDPHF. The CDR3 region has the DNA TGTTCCAGCAGCCCAGGACTAGCGGGAGATCCCCACTTC.

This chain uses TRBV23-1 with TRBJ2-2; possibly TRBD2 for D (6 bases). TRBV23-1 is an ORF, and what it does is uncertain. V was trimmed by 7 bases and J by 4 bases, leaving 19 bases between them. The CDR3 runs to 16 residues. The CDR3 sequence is CASTQSEGRATGELFF. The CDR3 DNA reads TGCGCCAGCACCCAATCGGAGGGCAGGGCCACCGGGGAGCTGTTTTTT.

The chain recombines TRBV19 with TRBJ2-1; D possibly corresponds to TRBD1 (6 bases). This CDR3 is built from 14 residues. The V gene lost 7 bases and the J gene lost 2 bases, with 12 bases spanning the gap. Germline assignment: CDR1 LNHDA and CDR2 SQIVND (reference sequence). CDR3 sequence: CASKQGMTYNEQFF. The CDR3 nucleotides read TGTGCCAGTAAACAGGGAATGACCTACAATGAGCAGTTCTTC.

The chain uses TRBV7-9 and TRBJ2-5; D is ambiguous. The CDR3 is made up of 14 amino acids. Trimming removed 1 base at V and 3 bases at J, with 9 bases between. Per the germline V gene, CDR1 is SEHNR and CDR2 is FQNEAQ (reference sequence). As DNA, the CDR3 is TGTGCCAGCAGCTTAGATTTACGAGAAGAGACCCAGTACTTC. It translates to CASSLDLREETQYF.

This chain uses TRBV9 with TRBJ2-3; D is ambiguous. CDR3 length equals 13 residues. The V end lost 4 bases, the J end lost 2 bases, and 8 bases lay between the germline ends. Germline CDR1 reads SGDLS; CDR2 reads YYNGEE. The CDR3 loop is CASSLTNTDTQYF. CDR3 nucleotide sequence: TGTGCCAGCAGCCTAACGAACACAGATACGCAGTATTTT.

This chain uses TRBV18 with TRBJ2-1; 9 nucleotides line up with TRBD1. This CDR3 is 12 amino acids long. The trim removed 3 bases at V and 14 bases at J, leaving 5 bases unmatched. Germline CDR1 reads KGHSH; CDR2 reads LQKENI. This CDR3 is CASSPDRGAKFF. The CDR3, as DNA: TGTGCCAGCTCACCCGACAGGGGGGCTAAGTTCTTC.

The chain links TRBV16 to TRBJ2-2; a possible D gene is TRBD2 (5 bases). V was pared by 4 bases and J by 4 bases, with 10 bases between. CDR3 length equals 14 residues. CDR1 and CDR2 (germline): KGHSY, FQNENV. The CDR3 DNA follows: TGTGCCAGCAGCCCGGAGGACGGCACCGGGGAGCTGTTTTTT. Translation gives CASSPEDGTGELFF.

Here the CDR3 reads CASSNSSGTGAVNYGYTF. The CDR3 region has the DNA TGTGCCAGCAGCAACAGCTCCGGGACAGGGGCTGTGAACTATGGCTACACCTTC. V usage is TRBV21-1 and J usage is TRBJ1-2; the table's D call, TRBD1, was not checked against the DNA. TRBV21-1 is noted as a pseudogene. CDR3 length: 18 amino acids.

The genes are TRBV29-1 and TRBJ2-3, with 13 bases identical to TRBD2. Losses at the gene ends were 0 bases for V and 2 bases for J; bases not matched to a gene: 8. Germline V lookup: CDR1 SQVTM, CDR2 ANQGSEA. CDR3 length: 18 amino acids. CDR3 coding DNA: TGCAGCGTTGAAGAAACTAGCGGGGGGGCAGATGTCACAGATACGCAGTATTTT. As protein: CSVEETSGGADVTDTQYF.

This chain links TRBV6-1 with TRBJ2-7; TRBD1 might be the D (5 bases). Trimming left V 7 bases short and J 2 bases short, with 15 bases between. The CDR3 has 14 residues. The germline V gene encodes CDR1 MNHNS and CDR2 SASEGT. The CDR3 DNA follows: TGTGCCAGCACTGGGTCTGGCAGGGCCTACGAGCAGTACTTC. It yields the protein CASTGSGRAYEQYF.

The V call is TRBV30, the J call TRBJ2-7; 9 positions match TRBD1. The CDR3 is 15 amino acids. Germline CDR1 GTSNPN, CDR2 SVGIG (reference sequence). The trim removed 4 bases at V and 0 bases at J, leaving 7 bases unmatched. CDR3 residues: CAWNPDRGGSYEQYF. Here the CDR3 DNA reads TGTGCCTGGAACCCCGACAGGGGGGGCTCCTACGAGCAGTACTTC. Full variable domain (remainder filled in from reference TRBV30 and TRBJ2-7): SQTIHQWPATLVQPVGSPLSLECTVEGTSNPNLYWYRQAAGRGLQLLFYSVGIGQISSEVPQNLSASRPQDRQFILSSKKLLLSDSGFYLCAWNPDRGGSYEQYFGPGTRLTVT.

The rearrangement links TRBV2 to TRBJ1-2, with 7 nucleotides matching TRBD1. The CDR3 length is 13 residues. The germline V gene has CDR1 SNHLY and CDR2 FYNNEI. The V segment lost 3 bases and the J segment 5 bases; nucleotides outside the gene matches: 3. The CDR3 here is CASSERGPYGYTF. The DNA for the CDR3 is TGTGCCAGCAGTGAGAGGGGGCCTTATGGCTACACCTTC.

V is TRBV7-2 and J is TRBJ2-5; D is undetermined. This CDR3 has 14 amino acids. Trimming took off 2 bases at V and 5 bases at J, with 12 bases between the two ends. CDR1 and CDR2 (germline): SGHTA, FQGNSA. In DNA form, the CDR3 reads TGTGCCAGCAGCTTACGAGGCGGTGGGGAGACCCAGTACTTC. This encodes CASSLRGGGETQYF.

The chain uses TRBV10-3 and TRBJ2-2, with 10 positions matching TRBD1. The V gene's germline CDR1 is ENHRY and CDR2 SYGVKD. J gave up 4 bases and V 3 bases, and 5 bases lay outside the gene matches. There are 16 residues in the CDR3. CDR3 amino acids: CAISEGQGVGTGELFF. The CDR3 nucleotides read TGTGCCATCAGTGAAGGACAGGGGGTGGGCACCGGGGAGCTGTTTTTT.

CDR3 residues: CASSQDPTQGREQYF. The CDR3 region has the DNA TGTGCCAGCAGCCAAGACCCCACACAGGGGCGGGAGCAGTACTTC. The V gene is TRBV4-2, the J gene TRBJ2-7; 7 positions agree with TRBD1. After removal of 0 bases from V and 7 bases from J, the junction contained 9 bases not matched to a gene. Germline assignment: CDR1 LGHNA and CDR2 YNFKEQ. This CDR3 has 15 amino acids.

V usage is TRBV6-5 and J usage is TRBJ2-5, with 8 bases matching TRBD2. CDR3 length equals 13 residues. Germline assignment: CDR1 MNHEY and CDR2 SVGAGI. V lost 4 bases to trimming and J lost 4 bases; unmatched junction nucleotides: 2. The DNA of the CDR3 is TGTGCCAGCAGTTCGGGGGGGCGAGAGACCCAGTACTTC. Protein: CASSSGGRETQYF.

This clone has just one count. CDR3 coding DNA: TGCGCCAGCAGCCTTACGGGAGGGGGGGCTGGTGAAGCTTTCTTT. Translation: CASSLTGGGAGEAFF. This sequence joins TRBV5-1 and TRBJ1-1; D might be TRBD1 (6 bases). V lost 4 bases to trimming and J lost 7 bases, with 20 bases between them. This CDR3 region has 15 residues. The germline CDR1 and CDR2 sequences are SGHRS and YFSETQ.

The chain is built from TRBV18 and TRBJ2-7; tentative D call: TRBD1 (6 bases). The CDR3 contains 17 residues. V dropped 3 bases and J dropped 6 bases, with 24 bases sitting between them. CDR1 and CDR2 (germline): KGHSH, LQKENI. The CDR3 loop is CASSPRPTGTGSGEQYF. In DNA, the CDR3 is TGTGCCAGCTCACCGAGACCTACAGGGACCGGGTCCGGCGAGCAGTACTTC.

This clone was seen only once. The CDR3 sequence is CASSLSPDTGELFF. The CDR3, as DNA: TGTGCCAGCAGCTTATCCCCGGACACCGGGGAGCTGTTTTTT. The chain combines TRBV7-3 with TRBJ2-2, with D unresolved. Germline V gene sequence: CDR1 SGHTA, CDR2 FQGTGA. The V and J ends lost 2 bases and 3 bases respectively, with 7 bases between them. The CDR3 totals 14 residues. The full variable domain, with the rest looked up from reference TRBV7-3 and TRBJ2-2, is GAGVSQTPSNKVTEKGKYVELRCDPISGHTALYWYRQSLGQGPEFLIYFQGTGAADDSGLPNDRFFAVRPEGSVSTLKIQRTERGDSAVYLCASSLSPDTGELFFGEGSRLTVL.

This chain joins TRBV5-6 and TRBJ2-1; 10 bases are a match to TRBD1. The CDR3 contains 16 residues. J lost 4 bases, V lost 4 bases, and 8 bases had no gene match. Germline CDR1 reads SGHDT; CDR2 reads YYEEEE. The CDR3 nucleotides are TGTGCCAGCAGCCGTCTAGCGGACAGGGGGTACAATGAGCAGTTCTTC. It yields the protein CASSRLADRGYNEQFF.

The DNA for the CDR3 is TGTGCCACGACAGGGGGTAACTATGGCTACACCTTC. It is translated as CATTGGNYGYTF. This rearrangement joins TRBV2 to TRBJ1-2, with 9 bases lining up with TRBD1. Looked up from germline, CDR1 is SNHLY and CDR2 is FYNNEI. The V and J ends lost 10 bases and 1 base, in that order; junction bases with no gene match: 1. CDR3 length: 12 residues.

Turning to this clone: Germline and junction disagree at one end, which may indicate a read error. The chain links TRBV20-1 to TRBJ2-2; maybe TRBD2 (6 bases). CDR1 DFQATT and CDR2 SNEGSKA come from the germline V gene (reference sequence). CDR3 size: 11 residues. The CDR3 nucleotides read TGCAGTGCTAAGAAGGACGGGGGGCTGTTTTTT. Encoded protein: CSAKKDGGLFF.

CDR3 loop: CASSKVGGEAFF. The CDR3 DNA reads as TGTGCCAGCAGCAAAGTAGGGGGTGAAGCTTTCTTT. V gene TRBV13 combines with J gene TRBJ1-1; weak D call: TRBD1 (6 bases). Germline CDR1 and CDR2: PRHDT and FYEKMQ (reference sequence). V was trimmed by 5 bases and J by 7 bases, leaving 11 bases between them. The CDR3 runs 12 residues.

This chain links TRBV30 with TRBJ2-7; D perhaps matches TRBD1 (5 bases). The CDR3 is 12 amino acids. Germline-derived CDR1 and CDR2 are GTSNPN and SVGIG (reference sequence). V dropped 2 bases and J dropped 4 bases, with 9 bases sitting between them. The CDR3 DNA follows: TGTGCCTGGAGTCCGACAGTTTACGAGCAGTACTTC. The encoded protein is CAWSPTVYEQYF.